Following are 27 T cell receptor beta chains from one sample sequenced in a study of T-cell reconstitution after alpha-beta-depleted transplantation in children. A TCRbeta library incorporating unique molecular identifiers was prepared. In TCRdb, the PCR reads were re-called with MiXCR into one record per CDR3 protein. The table records roughly 250,000 distinct CDR3 sequences, 7.5% to 9.5% of them present only once. The specimen comprised PBMCs, mostly from graft donor cells, sampled 180 days after TCRalphabeta/CD19-depleted stem cell transplant. The receptors come from a male patient younger than 18 who had a stem cell transplant for acute lymphoblastic leukemia, so the T cells may come from the graft donor.

Concerning this clonotype itself: Since a much larger clone is just one base distant, this may be a read error. The V and J genes are TRBV4-2 and TRBJ2-1; 10 nucleotides align to TRBD2. This CDR3 comprises 17 residues. With 0 bases clipped from V and 10 bases from J, the junction kept 12 bases outside the gene matches. Germline CDR1 and CDR2: LGHNA and YNFKEQ. CDR3 sequence (DNA): TGTGCCAGCAGCCAAGAAAAGCGGGAGGGCACCCCGGACGAGCAGTTCTTC. This gives the protein CASSQEKREGTPDEQFF.

V is TRBV7-8 and J is TRBJ2-2, with 12 bases that match TRBD2. V lost 3 bases and J lost 5; bases outside the gene matches: 10. The CDR3 runs to 18 residues. Germline V CDR1 and CDR2: SGHVS, FQNEAQ. CDR3 in DNA: TGTGCCAGCAGCTTTGCGAGACTAGCGGGAGTCTGGACCGGGGAGCTGTTTTTT. As protein: CASSFARLAGVWTGELFF.

This clonotype was counted at least ten times. This chain connects TRBV20-1 to TRBJ1-1; 9 bases match TRBD1. Germline CDR1 is DFQATT and CDR2 is SNEGSKA (reference sequence). CDR3 length: 16 amino acids. Losses at the gene ends were 1 base for V and 1 base for J; bases not matched to a gene: 7. The CDR3, as DNA: TGCAGTGCTAGAGCTCCGGGACAGGGCGGGAACACTGAAGCTTTCTTT. This encodes CSARAPGQGGNTEAFF.

Many counts were recorded for this clonotype. The chain links TRBV12-3 or TRBV12-4 to TRBJ1-3; 8 bases are shared with TRBD1. The CDR3 has 16 amino acids. Losses at the gene ends were 1 base for V and 6 bases for J; bases not matched to a gene: 8. For the CDR3, the DNA is TGTGCCAGCAGTTTAGGGACAGGGAGAAAGCAAAACACCATATATTTT. Residues: CASSLGTGRKQNTIYF.

This clonotype was detected ten times or more. J is TRBJ1-4 and V is TRBV24-1; a weak D match, TRBD1 (5 bases). The V and J ends lost 1 base and 8 bases respectively, with 10 bases between them. The CDR3 loop spans 14 amino acids. Germline CDR1 and CDR2: KGHDR and SFDVKD. CDR3 protein: CATSDFRGGEKLFF. The CDR3 DNA follows: TGTGCCACCAGTGATTTTCGGGGCGGAGAAAAACTGTTTTTT.

As regards this clonotype: A much more abundant neighbour one base away suggests this may be a read error. V is TRBV2 and J is TRBJ1-5; 7 nucleotides align to TRBD1. The J segment lost 6 bases and the V segment lost 6 bases, leaving 11 bases of the junction unmatched. CDR1 SNHLY and CDR2 FYNNEI come from the germline V gene. The CDR3 loop spans 15 amino acids. CDR3 loop: CASRGSCGDSQPQHF. CDR3 DNA: TGTGCCAGCAGGGGTTCCTGTGGGGACAGTCAGCCCCAGCATTTT. The full variable domain, completed using reference TRBV2 and TRBJ1-5, is EPEVTQTPSHQVTQMGQEVILRCVPISNHLYFYWYRQILGQKVEFLVSFYNNEISEKSEIFDDQFSVERPDGSNFTLKIRSTKLEDSAMYFCASRGSCGDSQPQHFGDGTRLSIL.

This clonotype was counted ten times or more. The chain links TRBV20-1 to TRBJ2-1; 9 positions match TRBD2. From germline, CDR1 is DFQATT and CDR2 SNEGSKA (reference sequence). The CDR3 totals 18 residues. V dropped 0 bases and J dropped 7; count of bases not matched to a gene: 16. CDR3 DNA: TGCAGTGCTAGAGATTTGAATAGGGCGGGAGGGCCGCGAAATGAGCAGTTCTTC. Amino acid sequence: CSARDLNRAGGPRNEQFF.

This clonotype has at least ten counts. The V gene is TRBV7-9, the J gene TRBJ2-1, with TRBD1 as a possible D gene (6 bases). Germline values: CDR1 SEHNR, CDR2 FQNEAQ (reference sequence). The CDR3 totals 14 residues. The V gene lost 3 bases and the J gene lost 6 bases, with 12 bases spanning the gap. CDR3 in amino acids: CASSFRGVGNEQFF. The CDR3 DNA follows: TGTGCCAGCAGCTTCAGGGGTGTCGGCAATGAGCAGTTCTTC. Using reference TRBV7-9 and TRBJ2-1 for the parts outside the CDR3, the full variable domain is DTGVSQNPRHKITKRGQNVTFRCDPISEHNRLYWYRQTLGQGPEFLTYFQNEAQLEKSRLLSDRFSAERPKGSFSTLEIQRTEQGDSAMYLCASSFRGVGNEQFFGPGTRLTVL.

Ten or more counts support this clonotype. The chain uses TRBV9 and TRBJ2-2; D is undetermined. Germline V gene lookup returns CDR1 SGDLS and CDR2 YYNGEE. V gave up 3 bases and J gave up 7 bases, with 13 bases separating them. The CDR3 spans 14 residues. CDR3 loop: CASSAPPAHGELFF. As DNA, the CDR3 is TGTGCCAGCAGCGCCCCACCGGCCCACGGGGAGCTGTTTTTT. Complete variable domain (other parts from reference TRBV9 and TRBJ2-2): DSGVTQTPKHLITATGQRVTLRCSPRSGDLSVYWYQQSLDQGLQFLIQYYNGEERAKGNILERFSAQQFPDLHSELNLSSLELGDSALYFCASSAPPAHGELFFGEGSRLTVL.

The sample holds many counts of this clonotype. This chain links TRBV20-1 with TRBJ1-1, with D perhaps TRBD1 (5 bases). The CDR3 length is 15 residues. Germline V lookup: CDR1 DFQATT, CDR2 SNEGSKA (reference sequence). Trimming removed 3 bases at V and 3 bases at J, with 17 bases between. CDR3 in DNA: TGCAGTGCTAGTAGCCCCCCGTGGGGGGACACTGAAGCTTTCTTT. It specifies CSASSPPWGDTEAFF.

This clonotype was recorded many times. The gene calls are TRBV2 and TRBJ1-1, with D uncertain. V was pared by 4 bases and J by 7 bases, with 4 bases between. The germline V gene has CDR1 SNHLY and CDR2 FYNNEI. This CDR3 is built from 10 residues. The CDR3 nucleotides are TGTGCCAGCAGTGGGGTTGAAGCTTTCTTT. Protein product: CASSGVEAFF. Combining the CDR3 with reference TRBV2 and TRBJ1-1 gives the whole variable domain EPEVTQTPSHQVTQMGQEVILRCVPISNHLYFYWYRQILGQKVEFLVSFYNNEISEKSEIFDDQFSVERPDGSNFTLKIRSTKLEDSAMYFCASSGVEAFFGQGTRLTVV.

The rearrangement links TRBV10-3 to TRBJ2-2, with 7 bases that match TRBD1. V shed 6 bases, J shed 1 base, and the junction held 2 bases outside the gene matches. CDR3 length equals 14 residues. In germline, CDR1 is ENHRY, CDR2 SYGVKD. CDR3 DNA sequence: TGTGCCATCAGCGGACAGGTGAACACCGGGGAGCTGTTTTTT. Translation: CAISGQVNTGELFF.

The sample holds many counts of this clonotype. One end of the junction fails to match germline, which may point to a read error. CDR3 loop: CSWSSRFGQETQYF. CDR3 nucleotides: TGTTCCTGGAGTTCAAGATTCGGGCAAGAGACCCAGTACTTC. V and J are TRBV30 and TRBJ2-5, with D uncertain. The germline gives CDR1 GTSNPN, CDR2 SVGIG (reference sequence). The CDR3 length is 14 residues.

In its sample, this clonotype was seen many times. This rearrangement joins TRBV11-2 to TRBJ2-7; the D is unclear. In germline, CDR1 is SGHAT, CDR2 FQNNGV. CDR3 length: 13 residues. V was trimmed by 5 bases and J by 3 bases, leaving 11 bases between them. The CDR3 DNA sequence: TGTGCCAGCAGCAAAAGCGTCGACTACGAGCAGTACTTC. This sequence encodes CASSKSVDYEQYF. Based on the CDR3 plus reference TRBV11-2 and TRBJ2-7, the full variable domain is EAGVAQSPRYKIIEKRQSVAFWCNPISGHATLYWYQQILGQGPKLLIQFQNNGVVDDSQLPKDRFSAERLKGVDSTLKIQPAKLEDSAVYLCASSKSVDYEQYFGPGTRLTVT.

As concerns this clonotype: One base away lies a much larger clone, so this may be a sequencing read error. The chain links TRBV5-1 to TRBJ2-2, with TRBD2 matching over 9 bases. Germline lookup yields CDR1 SGHRS and CDR2 YFSETQ. The CDR3 extends over 17 amino acids. The CDR3 DNA is TGCGCCAGCAGCTTGTATAATCTAGCGGGGAACACCGGGGAGCTGGTTTTT. This sequence encodes CASSLYNLAGNTGELVF.

This clonotype was counted many times. This chain uses TRBV5-4 with TRBJ2-3; D is undetermined. Germline lookup yields CDR1 SGHNT and CDR2 YYREEE (reference sequence). The CDR3 has 16 residues. V gave up 4 bases and J gave up 2 bases, with 17 bases separating them. In DNA, the CDR3 is TGTGCCAGCAGCAAAGACCCCACCCGAATCACAGATACGCAGTATTTT. Amino acid sequence: CASSKDPTRITDTQYF.

There are many counts of this clonotype. The chain employs TRBV7-2 and TRBJ2-5; 8 bases agree with TRBD2. This CDR3 contains 18 residues. Germline CDR1 reads SGHTA; CDR2 reads FQGNSA. V dropped 0 bases and J dropped 2; count of bases not matched to a gene: 11. The CDR3 DNA is TGTGCCAGCAGCTTAGCTGGCGTCGGGGGGGCCTTTCAAGAGACCCAGTACTTC. Amino acids: CASSLAGVGGAFQETQYF.

The J gene is TRBJ1-5, the V gene TRBV28; 10 bases map to TRBD1. After removal of 9 bases from V and 0 bases from J, the junction contained 5 bases not matched to a gene. Germline assignment: CDR1 MDHEN and CDR2 SYDVKM. The CDR3 sequence is 15 residues long. In DNA form, the CDR3 reads TGTGCCAGGGAGGGACAGGGGCCTAGCAATCAGCCCCAGCATTTT. It translates to CAREGQGPSNQPQHF.

Ten or more counts support this clonotype. The J gene is TRBJ2-7, the V gene TRBV5-1; the D gene is possibly TRBD2 (6 bases). CDR1 is SGHRS and CDR2 is YFSETQ in the germline V gene. The CDR3 is made up of 13 amino acids. V lost 5 bases and J lost 4, with 13 bases in between. CDR3 loop: CASSHGSGYEQYF. The DNA of the CDR3 is TGCGCCAGCAGTCACGGGAGTGGGTACGAGCAGTACTTC.

The chain couples TRBV5-4 to TRBJ2-4; D is tentatively TRBD1 or TRBD2 (6 bases each). V dropped 1 base and J dropped 0 bases, with 20 bases sitting between them. Germline lookup yields CDR1 SGHNT and CDR2 YYREEE (reference sequence). The CDR3 runs to 19 residues. The CDR3 is CASSLRELRTGIAKNIQYF. The CDR3 DNA is TGTGCCAGCAGCTTGCGGGAGTTGCGAACAGGGATAGCCAAAAACATTCAGTACTTC.

This clonotype has a count of ten or more. V usage is TRBV5-1 and J usage is TRBJ1-2; D is unresolved. The CDR3 is made up of 13 amino acids. V shed 0 bases and J shed 4 bases, with 7 bases lying between them. The germline V gene has CDR1 SGHRS and CDR2 YFSETQ. The CDR3 region is CASSLDSRYGYTF. Written as DNA, the CDR3 is TGCGCCAGCAGCTTGGACAGCCGCTATGGCTACACCTTC.

This clonotype was seen many times. The chain couples TRBV7-6 to TRBJ1-1, with D possibly being TRBD1 (5 bases). Germline V gene lookup returns CDR1 SGHVS and CDR2 FNYEAQ. CDR3 length: 14 amino acids. V dropped 3 bases and J dropped 2 bases, with 10 bases sitting between them. The CDR3 reads CASSLTALNTEAFF. CDR3 nucleotide sequence: TGTGCCAGCAGCTTGACAGCTCTTAACACTGAAGCTTTCTTT. Full variable domain (remainder filled in from reference TRBV7-6 and TRBJ1-1): GAGVSQSPRYKVTKRGQDVALRCDPISGHVSLYWYRQALGQGPEFLTYFNYEAQQDKSGLPNDRFSAERPEGSISTLTIQRTEQRDSAMYRCASSLTALNTEAFFGQGTRLTVV.

This clonotype was seen ten or more times. The V and J genes are TRBV5-1 and TRBJ2-5; D gene ambiguous. CDR3 size: 15 residues. Trimming left V 0 bases short and J 5 bases short, with 14 bases between. Germline V gene data show CDR1 as SGHRS and CDR2 as YFSETQ. Here the CDR3 DNA reads TGCGCCAGCAGCTTGGGCCTTAGTGGTCGGGAGACCCAGTACTTC. As protein: CASSLGLSGRETQYF.

This clonotype has a count of ten or more. This rearrangement joins TRBV7-9 to TRBJ2-2, with 11 positions matching TRBD2. CDR1 is SEHNR, CDR2 FQNEAQ, per germline (reference sequence). This CDR3 comprises 17 residues. J gave up 4 bases and V 5 bases, and 9 bases lay outside the gene matches. This chain's CDR3 is CASSVLTLAGGTGELFF. The CDR3, as DNA: TGTGCCAGCAGCGTTCTTACTCTAGCGGGGGGCACCGGGGAGCTGTTTTTT.

This clonotype showed up many times. The chain couples TRBV3-1 to TRBJ2-3, with 7 bases matching TRBD2. The V gene's germline CDR1 is LGHDT and CDR2 YNNKEL (reference sequence). The CDR3 is made up of 17 amino acids. Unmatched junction bases numbered 11, after V lost 5 bases and J lost 0 bases. This chain's CDR3 is CASSASRLAASTDTQYF. The CDR3 nucleotides read TGTGCCAGCAGCGCGTCCCGACTAGCAGCTAGCACAGATACGCAGTATTTT.

This clonotype appeared many times. J is TRBJ2-7 and V is TRBV5-1, with D perhaps TRBD1 or TRBD2 (7 bases each). This CDR3 comprises 14 residues. V was clipped by 2 bases and J by 5 bases, with 14 bases between them. Germline lookup yields CDR1 SGHRS and CDR2 YFSETQ. In nucleotides, the CDR3 is TGCGCCAGCAGCTTCCGACAGGGAGGGAACGAGCAGTACTTC. The encoded protein is CASSFRQGGNEQYF.

At least ten counts were recorded for this clonotype. The chain recombines TRBV7-9 with TRBJ2-2; the D gene is possibly TRBD1 (6 bases). Trimming took 5 bases from V and 4 from J, leaving 20 bases between them. From germline, CDR1 is SEHNR and CDR2 FQNEAQ (reference sequence). The CDR3 runs 17 residues. This CDR3 is CASSPGRQVSSTGELFF. The CDR3 bases are TGTGCCAGCAGCCCAGGTCGACAGGTTTCATCCACCGGGGAGCTGTTTTTT.